This TCR beta chain originates from a study of shared clonotypes between healthy human individuals (dated by TCRdb to 2020 to 2021). Broadly, across the study: A few men and a couple of women, aged 18 to 49 years, made up the cohort. To estimate repertoire size and how much clonotypes are shared between individuals, the study performed deep sequencing of blood TCR repertoires from five healthy adults. Between about 0.9 and 8.9 billion PBMCs per donor were obtained by leukapheresis. Per donor, three plates each were used for CD4 naive and CD4 memory, two for CD8 naive, and one for CD8 memory. To increase sequencing depth and limit assay-specific biases, TCR repertoire library preparation and sequencing were carried out by different laboratories using diverse techniques. Results and caveats for the whole study, not just this receptor: Even with the large sequencing depth, rarefaction of the sorted-subset datasets indicated that sequencing was incomplete. Higher generation probabilities were observed for clonotypes shared by all four sorted-subset donors than for non-shared clonotypes. Because the study included only a small number of donors, the genetic and exposure-history diversity represented was limited. Estimated clonotype richness was generally larger for naive than for memory subsets. Pairwise subsampling led to the expectation that sequencing depth would affect the degree of clonotype sharing among donors. Sharing across four donors was observed for approximately 4.6% of naive CD4, over 3% of naive CD8, 2.3% of memory CD4, and about 0.39% of memory CD8 clonotypes. Sampling was limited to blood, and TCR repertoires in tissue likely differ from TCR repertoires in blood.

Using the deep immunoSEQ assay, TCR CDR3 regions were amplified from genomic DNA by multiplex PCR. Extracted genomic DNA from each cell subset was spread evenly across all wells of several immunoSEQ 96-well plates, with each plate serving as a replicate. Each replicate PCR for sorted subsets received roughly 0.2 ug genomic DNA, equal to some 32,000 T cell genomes. Purified libraries were quantified with a Qubit 3.0 fluorometer, sized on a Bioanalyzer 2100, and re-quantified with the KAPA Library Quantification kit. A separate single-read 150-cycle Illumina NextSeq 550 flow cell was used to sequence each immunoSEQ 96-well plate. For the original study's pipeline: Because only junctional sequences without quality scores were contained in the immunoSEQ output, filtering matching that applied to full-length reads could not be performed. To assign V/J genes and CDR3, sequences were annotated using PyIR, a Python wrapper for IgBLAST v1.9, with IMGT germline references. Reads were filtered out if the reads had weak V/J assignments (E-value above 1e-6), no CDR3, stop codons, out-of-frame junctions, or ambiguous translated residues. A V3J clonotype was defined by an identical inferred V gene, J gene, and CDR3 amino acid sequence. Percentage overlap between repertoires was computed as shared unique clonotypes divided by the size of the smaller repertoire. Repertoire richness was assessed with RTK rarefaction, the Chao1 estimator, and Recon v2.1 estimates of unobserved clonotypes. Generation probabilities were computed with OLGA for all TCRbeta clonotypes obtained by the gDNA method from a few donors. Here the immuneACCESS table is served through TCRdb, limited to in-frame sequences with V and J called. Missing clones are a known gap in these copies; in checked studies unresolved V genes cover under half, and the rest lacks a known reason. The V and J calls and clone size are taken from that table; D and trimming were inferred from the DNA. The sample table contains about 2.1 million clones; only one count was recorded for 90% to 95% of them. The ten most abundant clones make up about 1.6% of the sample.

From the cysteine through the phenylalanine, the CDR3 covers 14 amino acids. Of the read, only the CDR3 DNA is kept; its 42 bases are in frame from base 1. The germline ends are 10 bases apart after V is trimmed by 0 bases and J by 4 bases. The germline V gene supplies CDR1 SGDLS and CDR2 YYNGEE. The table lists this clone with a few counts. No antigen is known for it. No base quality values were provided; no much bigger clone lies one nucleotide off. This specimen includes other DNA sequences encoding the same CDR3. CD8 naive samples were CD45RO-negative cells positively selected for CCR7, giving a CD45RA+CCR7+ population that excluded TemRA cells. Healthy HIV-negative adults with no recently reported acute infections or vaccinations were included as donors. All donors were Caucasian adults living in Nashville, Tennessee, USA. Blood was collected by leukapheresis, and PBMCs were isolated by Ficoll-Histopaque density gradient centrifugation and then cryopreserved in liquid nitrogen vapor phase. Analytical flow cytometry was used to check the purity and quantity of each magnetically sorted T cell population. Each sorted fraction had its genomic DNA isolated and then quantified by UV absorbance on a Nanodrop 2000c.

This sequence uses TRBV9 and TRBJ1-1, with TRBD1 perhaps the D gene, on 5 matching bases. The sequenced material came from naive CD8+ T cells from PBMCs. Per the publication, the cell subset or site label means: CD45RA+CCR7+. This TCR was recovered from a man aged 18 to 30 in good health. Some clones in this sample may be carry-over from other donors' samples. In nucleotide form, the sequence is TGTGCCAGCAGCGTAGAGGGGTTAGGCACTGAAGCTTTCTTT. It translates as CASSVEGLGTEAFF.